This TCR beta chain was obtained from a study of T cells expressing NK-cell markers. Findings and limits, study-wide: Dominant NKG2C+ clonotypes in roughly six donors made up roughly 1.0-7.0% of CD8+ T cells. Questions lingered over whether expanded NKG2C+ T cell clones were HCMV-specific.

Germline CDR1 reads LNHDA; CDR2 reads SQIVND (reference sequence). The CDR3 extends over 17 amino acids. With regard to this clonotype: Its specificity is not known.

The cDNA for TCR beta came from 5'RACE template switching with UMIs. TCRdb reanalyzed the 5' RACE reads, giving one entry per CDR3 protein sequence and no DNA. This sample's clone table lists 300,000 to 500,000 distinct CDR3 sequences. This sequence originates from a woman aged 45 to 65 in good health. V usage is TRBV19 and J usage is TRBJ2-1; the D gene TCRdb calls, TRBD1, cannot be checked with no DNA. The source material was blood T cells: a sorted CD56 or NKG2C T cell subset, CD4+ or CD8+ T cells, or bulk PBMC T cells (not recorded which). CDR3 region: CASSIRPFSGYYNEQFF.